The 14 T cell receptor beta chains in this list originate from one sample, sequenced in a study of OX40 agonist ivuxolimab in advanced cancers. The data were produced by immunoSEQ multiplex PCR, yet TCRdb's version contains in-frame clones alone and is incomplete. The data contain under 25,000 clones, approximately 77% of them singletons. This specimen consisted of CD4+ or CD8+ T cells sorted from blood, obtained in a trial of the OX40 agonist ivuxolimab. These receptors were taken from an adult with an advanced solid tumor such as melanoma, head and neck, liver or kidney cancer.

The genes are TRBV6-1 and TRBJ1-1; D is undetermined. Germline CDR1 MNHNS, CDR2 SASEGT. The ends were cut back, 11 bases at V and 8 bases at J, with 21 bases in the middle. The CDR3 consists of 13 residues. The CDR3 region is CAACELGDLEAFF. CDR3 nucleotide sequence: TGTGCCGCGTGCGAACTTGGAGATCTGGAAGCTTTCTTT.

V usage is TRBV27 and J usage is TRBJ2-1; D remains ambiguous. The CDR3 extends over 11 amino acids. Trimming removed 5 bases at V and 7 bases at J, with 6 bases between. CDR1 and CDR2 from the germline V gene are MNHEY and SMNVEV (reference sequence). The CDR3 DNA reads TGTGCCAGCAGTCAATCGAATGAGCAGTTCTTC. Its protein product is CASSQSNEQFF.

The CDR3 sequence: CASSLFQGYEQYF. Here the CDR3 DNA reads TGTGCCAGCAGTTTATTCCAGGGGTACGAGCAGTACTTC. The rearrangement joins TRBV28 to TRBJ2-7, with TRBD1 as a possible D gene (6 bases). V lost 1 base and J 4 bases, leaving 8 bases between the germline ends. The CDR3 contains 13 residues. Germline assignment: CDR1 MDHEN and CDR2 SYDVKM.

CDR3: CASSLSTSGQPYNEQFF. The CDR3 DNA reads as TGTGCCAGCAGCTTAAGTACCAGCGGTCAACCCTACAATGAGCAGTTCTTC. J is TRBJ2-1 and V is TRBV7-6; TRBD2 is a possible D gene (5 bases). Trimming pared 2 bases from V and 2 bases from J, leaving 16 bases between. The CDR3 spans 17 residues. Germline V gives CDR1 SGHVS, CDR2 FNYEAQ.

The chain is built from TRBV7-8 and TRBJ2-3; the D gene is possibly TRBD1 (5 bases). This CDR3 contains 15 residues. Deletions cut 2 bases from V and 2 bases from J, with 11 bases between. Per the germline V gene, CDR1 is SGHVS and CDR2 is FQNEAQ. For the CDR3, the DNA is TGTGCCAGCAGCTTATATGGGGCGACCACAGATACGCAGTATTTT. Encoded protein: CASSLYGATTDTQYF.

This clone is classed as medium-sized. The chain couples TRBV7-9 to TRBJ2-3; D gene unclear. Germline V lookup: CDR1 SEHNR, CDR2 FQNEAQ (reference sequence). The CDR3 is made up of 14 amino acids. V lost 5 bases, J lost 1 base, and 10 bases lay in between. This chain's CDR3 is CASSPPVGTDTQYF. Written as DNA, the CDR3 is TGTGCCAGCAGCCCTCCCGTGGGCACAGATACGCAGTATTTT.

The chain employs TRBV27 and TRBJ1-1; D is perhaps TRBD1 (6 bases). The CDR3 has 16 residues. Germline CDR1 and CDR2: MNHEY and SMNVEV (reference sequence). The V gene lost 2 bases and the J gene lost 4 bases, with 17 bases spanning the gap. The CDR3 DNA sequence: TGTGCCAGCAGTTTAACGGCAGGGGCATGGGGCACTGAAGCTTTCTTT. Protein: CASSLTAGAWGTEAFF.

This clone appeared a single time. The chain couples TRBV19 to TRBJ2-3, with D perhaps TRBD1 or TRBD2 (5 bases each). The CDR3 extends over 15 amino acids. The V end was cut by 3 bases, the J end by 0 bases, with 10 bases between. The V gene's germline CDR1 is LNHDA and CDR2 SQIVND (reference sequence). This CDR3 reads CASSMGVASTDTQYF. The DNA for the CDR3 is TGTGCCAGTAGTATGGGGGTAGCGAGCACAGATACGCAGTATTTT. The whole variable domain, filled in from reference TRBV19 and TRBJ2-3, reads DGGITQSPKYLFRKEGQNVTLSCEQNLNHDAMYWYRQDPGQGLRLIYYSQIVNDFQKGDIAEGYSVSREKKESFPLTVTSAQKNPTAFYLCASSMGVASTDTQYFGPGTRLTVL.

The chain uses TRBV27 and TRBJ2-1, with 8 bases lining up with TRBD2. V lost 6 bases and J lost 2; bases outside the gene matches: 6. The V gene's germline CDR1 is MNHEY and CDR2 SMNVEV (reference sequence). This CDR3 contains 15 residues. In DNA, the CDR3 is TGTGCCAGCAGCCTCAGCGGGAGCGCCTACAATGAGCAGTTCTTC. Encoded protein: CASSLSGSAYNEQFF.

The chain combines TRBV7-6 with TRBJ2-3; 7 bases are shared with TRBD1. V trimming: 3 bases; J trimming: 4 bases; junction bases outside the gene matches: 4. The length of the CDR3 is 14 residues. Germline loops: CDR1 SGHVS, CDR2 FNYEAQ. The CDR3 bases are TGTGCCAGCAGCTTCGGGACAGTCCCAGATACGCAGTATTTT. It encodes CASSFGTVPDTQYF. Supplemented by reference TRBV7-6 and TRBJ2-3, the full variable domain reads GAGVSQSPRYKVTKRGQDVALRCDPISGHVSLYWYRQALGQGPEFLTYFNYEAQQDKSGLPNDRFSAERPEGSISTLTIQRTEQRDSAMYRCASSFGTVPDTQYFGPGTRLTVL.

This clone came up a few times. The chain combines TRBV10-1 with TRBJ2-7; D possibly uses TRBD1 or TRBD2 (5 bases each). CDR1 is WNHNN and CDR2 is SYGVQD in the germline V gene (reference sequence). The V end lost 8 bases, the J end lost 3 bases, and 11 bases lay between the germline ends. This CDR3 has 12 residues. The CDR3 DNA is TGCGCCAGCGGGACGGGCAACTACGAGCAGTACTTC. Encoded protein: CASGTGNYEQYF.

This sequence joins TRBV11-2 and TRBJ2-1; a possible D gene is TRBD1 (5 bases). The CDR3 has 12 amino acids. The V gene lost 3 bases and the J gene lost 7 bases, with 7 bases spanning the gap. CDR1 and CDR2 from the germline V gene are SGHAT and FQNNGV. As DNA, the CDR3 is TGTGCCAGCAGCTTGGCAGGGAATGAGCAGTTCTTC. Encoded protein: CASSLAGNEQFF.

The chain links TRBV7-6 to TRBJ2-3; 7 bases are a match to TRBD2. The CDR3 runs to 15 residues. V lost 3 bases and J lost 1; bases outside the gene matches: 4. Germline V gene data show CDR1 as SGHVS and CDR2 as FNYEAQ. The DNA for the CDR3 is TGTGCCAGCAGCTTGGGTAGCGGGCGCACAGATACGCAGTATTTT. This sequence encodes CASSLGSGRTDTQYF.

The V and J genes are TRBV5-1 and TRBJ2-7; 12 bases fit TRBD2. The CDR3 has 14 amino acids. The V gene end was trimmed by 4 bases and the J gene end by 4 bases; junction bases not matched to a gene: 3. The germline V gene has CDR1 SGHRS and CDR2 YFSETQ. The CDR3 loop is CASSPGTSGYEQYF. As DNA, the CDR3 is TGCGCCAGCAGCCCAGGGACTAGCGGGTACGAGCAGTACTTC.